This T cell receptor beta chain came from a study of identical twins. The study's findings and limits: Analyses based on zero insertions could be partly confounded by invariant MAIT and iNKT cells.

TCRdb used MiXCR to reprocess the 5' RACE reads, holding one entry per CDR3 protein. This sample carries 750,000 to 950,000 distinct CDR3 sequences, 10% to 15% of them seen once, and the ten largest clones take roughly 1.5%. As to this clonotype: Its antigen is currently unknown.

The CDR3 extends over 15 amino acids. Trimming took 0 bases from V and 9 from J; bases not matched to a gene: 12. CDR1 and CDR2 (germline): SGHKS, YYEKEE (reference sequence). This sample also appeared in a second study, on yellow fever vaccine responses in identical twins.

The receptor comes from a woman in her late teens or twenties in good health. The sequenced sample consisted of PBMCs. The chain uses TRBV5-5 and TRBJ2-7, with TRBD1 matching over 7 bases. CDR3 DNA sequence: TGTGCCAGCAGCTTGGCCAACAGGGGACCCCGGTTGCAGTACTTC. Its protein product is CASSLANRGPRLQYF.